These 29 T cell receptor beta chains were sequenced from one sample in a study of T cell repertoires in cytomegalovirus infection. Their target antigens are unknown. TCRdb recomputed calls from the reads with MiXCR, one row per CDR3 protein. The sample has some 900,000 distinct CDR3 sequences; approximately 32% are singletons. This specimen consisted of cultured CD8+ T cells from PBMCs, obtained from culture after CMV antigen stimulation. The receptors here all came from a human donor in good health (CMV status not recorded). Some clones in this sample may be carry-over from other donors' samples.

The V and J genes are TRBV15 and TRBJ2-7, with D unresolved. The germline V gene has CDR1 LNHNV and CDR2 YYDKDF (reference sequence). The CDR3 is made up of 13 amino acids. The ends were cut back, 3 bases at V and 6 bases at J, with 12 bases in the middle. For the CDR3, the DNA is TGTGCCACCAGCAGCCCCCTACGACCCGAGCAGTACGTC. Amino acids: CATSSPLRPEQYV.

This clonotype occurred many times. V usage is TRBV7-6 and J usage is TRBJ2-6; D unresolved. The CDR3 covers 17 residues. CDR1 and CDR2 (germline): SGHVS, FNYEAQ. V lost 6 bases and J 0 bases, leaving 15 bases between the germline ends. In DNA, the CDR3 is TGTGCCAGCAGTCCCCGGAACACCCGCTCTGGGGCCAACGTCCTGACTTTC. Its translation is CASSPRNTRSGANVLTF.

In this sample, this clonotype turned up many times. The V and J genes are TRBV28 and TRBJ2-3; no clear D. Deletions cut 8 bases from V and 1 base from J, with 10 bases between. Germline V CDR1 and CDR2: MDHEN, SYDVKM. The CDR3 totals 13 residues. The CDR3 DNA reads as TGTGCCAGCTGCGGATACGGCACAGATACGCAGTATTTT. It specifies CASCGYGTDTQYF.

This clonotype has just a few counts. The gene calls are TRBV28 and TRBJ2-6, with D perhaps matching TRBD2 (6 bases). This CDR3 contains 17 residues. The V gene lost 3 bases and the J gene lost 0 bases, with 12 bases spanning the gap. The germline CDR1 and CDR2 sequences are MDHEN and SYDVKM. CDR3: CASSFAGPSSGANVLTF. CDR3 bases: TGTGCCAGCAGTTTCGCGGGACCCAGCTCTGGGGCCAACGTCCTGACTTTC.

V usage is TRBV15 and J usage is TRBJ2-3, with 13 positions matching TRBD2. V was clipped by 2 bases and J by 2 bases; unmatched bases: 10. The CDR3 contains 19 residues. In germline, CDR1 is LNHNV, CDR2 YYDKDF (reference sequence). This CDR3 is CATSRLPSTSGGATDTQYF. The DNA of the CDR3 is TGTGCCACCAGCAGACTTCCATCTACTAGCGGGGGGGCCACAGATACGCAGTATTTT.

This clonotype was picked up a small number of times. V is TRBV27 and J is TRBJ1-2, with D maybe TRBD1 (6 bases). V lost 4 bases, J lost 8 bases, and 20 bases lay in between. Germline lookup yields CDR1 MNHEY and CDR2 SMNVEV (reference sequence). The CDR3 is made up of 15 amino acids. This chain's CDR3 is CASSSWDTIDLGYTF. CDR3 nucleotide sequence: TGTGCCAGCAGTTCGTGGGACACGATTGATTTGGGCTACACCTTC.

This clonotype was counted at least ten times. The chain joins TRBV7-2 to TRBJ1-1; the D is unclear. V gave up 5 bases and J gave up 3 bases, with 16 bases separating them. Germline CDR1 is SGHTA and CDR2 is FQGNSA. This CDR3 has 15 amino acids. CDR3 in amino acids: CASSADGFEDTEAFF. DNA for the CDR3: TGTGCCAGCAGCGCCGACGGGTTTGAGGACACTGAAGCTTTCTTT.

V is TRBV4-3 and J is TRBJ2-1; TRBD2 aligns across 14 bases. The germline gives CDR1 LGHNA, CDR2 YSLEER. This CDR3 spans 16 amino acids. J gave up 5 bases and V 4 bases, and 4 bases lay outside the gene matches. In nucleotides, the CDR3 is TGCGCCAGCAGCCCCCAGGGACTAGCGGGGGACAATGAGCAGTTCTTC. Protein product: CASSPQGLAGDNEQFF.

This clonotype was detected a few times. The gene calls are TRBV7-2 and TRBJ1-5, with 11 nucleotides matching TRBD1. CDR3 size: 17 residues. The germline gives CDR1 SGHTA, CDR2 FQGNSA. With 5 bases clipped from V and 3 bases from J, the junction kept 9 bases outside the gene matches. The CDR3 DNA reads TGTGCCAGCAGCCCATGGACAGGGGGCCCCCTCAATCAGCCCCAGCATTTT. Translated, it gives CASSPWTGGPLNQPQHF.

This clonotype has a handful of counts. The chain is built from TRBV10-2 and TRBJ1-5; D unresolved. Germline assignment: CDR1 WSHSY and CDR2 SAAADI. V lost 2 bases to trimming and J lost 10 bases, with 12 bases between them. The CDR3 spans 13 residues. CDR3 protein: CASSEEMGGPQHF. CDR3 sequence (DNA): TGCGCCAGCAGTGAGGAGATGGGTGGACCCCAGCATTTT.

In its sample, this clonotype was seen a few times. V gene TRBV7-6 combines with J gene TRBJ2-1, with 14 bases that match TRBD2. V gave up 3 bases and J gave up 7 bases; unmatched junction bases: 8. This CDR3 region has 17 residues. Germline CDR1 reads SGHVS; CDR2 reads FNYEAQ. CDR3: CASSLVTSGGALNEQFF. Written as DNA, the CDR3 is TGTGCCAGCAGCTTGGTGACTAGCGGGGGGGCCTTGAATGAGCAGTTCTTC.

The genes are TRBV19 and TRBJ2-7, with 8 bases fitting TRBD2. With V trimmed by 3 bases and J by 7 bases, 11 bases remained unmatched. Germline values: CDR1 LNHDA, CDR2 SQIVND (reference sequence). The CDR3 spans 15 residues. In DNA form, the CDR3 reads TGTGCCAGTAGTATTGCTCGGGGGGGTGGTGTTGAGCAGTACTTC. It is translated as CASSIARGGGVEQYF. The full variable domain, completed using reference TRBV19 and TRBJ2-7, is DGGITQSPKYLFRKEGQNVTLSCEQNLNHDAMYWYRQDPGQGLRLIYYSQIVNDFQKGDIAEGYSVSREKKESFPLTVTSAQKNPTAFYLCASSIARGGGVEQYFGPGTRLTVT.

The rearrangement joins TRBV2 to TRBJ2-7; 9 nucleotides line up with TRBD1. CDR1 SNHLY and CDR2 FYNNEI come from the germline V gene. The CDR3 sequence is 14 residues long. V trimming: 2 bases; J trimming: 7 bases; junction bases outside the gene matches: 6. CDR3 bases: TGTGCCAGCAGTGAACGGGGGACAGGGCGGGAGCAGTACGTC. Its protein is CASSERGTGREQYV.

This clonotype was recorded a few times. The rearrangement joins TRBV7-9 to TRBJ1-5; D is uncertain. The CDR3 is made up of 15 amino acids. V lost 10 bases and J lost 8, with 24 bases in between. Germline V gene sequence: CDR1 SEHNR, CDR2 FQNEAQ (reference sequence). The DNA of the CDR3 is TGTGCCACCCGTCGGGCGCGGACGGGGATGGAGCCCCAGCATTTT. This encodes CATRRARTGMEPQHF.

This clonotype occurred many times. The genes are TRBV12-3 or TRBV12-4 and TRBJ2-2; D unresolved. Trimming removed 8 bases from V and 3 bases from J, with 16 bases in between. The CDR3 is 15 residues long. CDR3 DNA: TGTGCCAGCTACAGTTTTCAGGAATACACCGGGGAGCTGTTTTTT. Translating gives CASYSFQEYTGELFF.

The chain is built from TRBV15 and TRBJ1-5; no firm D call. The CDR3 loop spans 12 amino acids. The V gene lost 5 bases and the J gene lost 4 bases, with 6 bases spanning the gap. CDR1 is LNHNV and CDR2 is YYDKDF in the germline V gene (reference sequence). The CDR3 DNA is TGTGCCACCAGCCAAGATAATCAGCCCCAGCATTTT. This codes for CATSQDNQPQHF. Drawing the rest from reference TRBV15 and TRBJ1-5, the complete variable domain is DAMVIQNPRYQVTQFGKPVTLSCSQTLNHNVMYWYQQKSSQAPKLLFHYYDKDFNNEADTPDNFQSRRPNTSFCFLDIRSPGLGDTAMYLCATSQDNQPQHFGDGTRLSIL.

The chain uses TRBV5-1 and TRBJ1-2; TRBD1 aligns across 8 bases. The CDR3 runs 17 residues. V trimming: 3 bases; J trimming: 7 bases; junction bases outside the gene matches: 17. Germline CDR1 is SGHRS and CDR2 is YFSETQ. DNA of the CDR3: TGCGCCAGCAGCTCTGGGTCTCGGGACAGGACGACTATTGGCTACACCTTC. Translation: CASSSGSRDRTTIGYTF.

This clonotype was seen a handful of times. The chain joins TRBV20-1 to TRBJ2-1, with 8 bases lining up with TRBD1. This CDR3 has 14 residues. With 5 bases clipped from V and 5 bases from J, the junction kept 8 bases outside the gene matches. Germline V lookup: CDR1 DFQATT, CDR2 SNEGSKA (reference sequence). The CDR3 spells CSADRGPGNNEQFF. The CDR3 DNA sequence: TGCAGTGCTGACAGGGGCCCAGGGAACAATGAGCAGTTCTTC.

The rearrangement links TRBV11-2 to TRBJ1-1, with D unresolved. V dropped 3 bases and J dropped 4 bases, with 9 bases sitting between them. The CDR3 spans 13 residues. Germline V gene data show CDR1 as SGHAT and CDR2 as FQNNGV. This CDR3 is CASSFKWGTEAFF. The CDR3 DNA reads TGTGCCAGCAGCTTCAAGTGGGGCACTGAAGCTTTCTTT.

In this sample, this clonotype turned up many times. The J gene is TRBJ2-1, the V gene TRBV7-3, with D maybe TRBD1 (5 bases). Germline V gives CDR1 SGHTA, CDR2 FQGTGA. The V end was cut by 2 bases, the J end by 8 bases, with 16 bases between. There are 15 residues in the CDR3. The CDR3, as DNA: TGTGCCAGCAGCTTATTAGGGGTCCCCTGGGATGAGCAGTTCTTC. It translates to CASSLLGVPWDEQFF.

This clonotype has ten or more counts. The rearrangement links TRBV7-6 to TRBJ2-1, with 8 bases aligning to TRBD2. This CDR3 region has 13 residues. V lost 8 bases to trimming and J lost 4 bases; unmatched junction nucleotides: 4. The germline gives CDR1 SGHVS, CDR2 FNYEAQ. CDR3: CASREGGYNEQFF. The CDR3 region has the DNA TGTGCCAGCCGGGAGGGGGGGTACAATGAGCAGTTCTTC.

This clonotype was observed many times. The genes are TRBV7-9 and TRBJ2-2; D gene unclear. V was shortened by 2 bases and J by 1 base, with 2 bases between the two germline ends. The CDR3 is made up of 13 amino acids. Per the germline V gene, CDR1 is SEHNR and CDR2 is FQNEAQ (reference sequence). In DNA, the CDR3 is TGTGCCAGCAGCTTAATGAACACCGGGGAGCTGTTTTTT. Translating it yields CASSLMNTGELFF. The full variable domain, completed using reference TRBV7-9 and TRBJ2-2, is DTGVSQNPRHKITKRGQNVTFRCDPISEHNRLYWYRQTLGQGPEFLTYFQNEAQLEKSRLLSDRFSAERPKGSFSTLEIQRTEQGDSAMYLCASSLMNTGELFFGEGSRLTVL.

This chain links TRBV7-9 with TRBJ2-3; no definite D call. Germline CDR1 SEHNR, CDR2 FQNEAQ (reference sequence). Between the trimmed V and J ends, which lost 5 bases and 2 bases, there was a span of 20 bases. The CDR3 is 17 amino acids. CDR3 protein: CASSRPGPTLDTDTQYF. The DNA for the CDR3 is TGTGCCAGCAGCCGTCCCGGACCTACCTTGGACACAGATACGCAGTATTTT.

In its sample, this clonotype was seen many times. V is TRBV7-6 and J is TRBJ1-1, with D perhaps matching TRBD1 (5 bases). Germline assignment: CDR1 SGHVS and CDR2 FNYEAQ. V gave up 7 bases and J gave up 6 bases, with 9 bases separating them. The CDR3 runs 11 residues. The CDR3 reads CASTRGAEAFF. CDR3 DNA: TGTGCCAGCACGCGGGGGGCTGAAGCTTTCTTT.

Here the CDR3 DNA reads TGCAGTGCTAGACGGGGGGGGGCCAATGAGCAGTTCTTC. It encodes CSARRGGANEQFF. The rearrangement uses TRBV20-1 and TRBJ2-1, with 8 bases lining up with TRBD2. The junction had 3 bases not matched to a gene; V was cut back by 2 bases and J by 6 bases. The germline CDR1 and CDR2 sequences are DFQATT and SNEGSKA (reference sequence). The CDR3 has 13 residues.

The V and J genes are TRBV2 and TRBJ2-1; perhaps TRBD1 as D (6 bases). Germline-derived CDR1 and CDR2 are SNHLY and FYNNEI. V lost 5 bases and J lost 8, with 22 bases in between. There are 16 residues in the CDR3. The CDR3 DNA sequence: TGTGCCAGCAGTTTGAGGACAGCGCCGCGTTTCGATGAGCAGTTCTTC. Its protein product is CASSLRTAPRFDEQFF. Variable domain in full (rest from reference TRBV2 and TRBJ2-1): EPEVTQTPSHQVTQMGQEVILRCVPISNHLYFYWYRQILGQKVEFLVSFYNNEISEKSEIFDDQFSVERPDGSNFTLKIRSTKLEDSAMYFCASSLRTAPRFDEQFFGPGTRLTVL.

CDR3 amino acids: CASSETHTSGNTIYF. The CDR3 DNA sequence: TGTGCCAGCAGTGAGACCCATACCTCTGGAAACACCATATATTTT. The chain is built from TRBV2 and TRBJ1-3; D remains unclear. The CDR3 is 15 residues long. V lost 3 bases and J 0 bases, leaving 9 bases between the germline ends. The germline V gene has CDR1 SNHLY and CDR2 FYNNEI. Based on the CDR3 plus reference TRBV2 and TRBJ1-3, the full variable domain is EPEVTQTPSHQVTQMGQEVILRCVPISNHLYFYWYRQILGQKVEFLVSFYNNEISEKSEIFDDQFSVERPDGSNFTLKIRSTKLEDSAMYFCASSETHTSGNTIYFGEGSWLTVV.

Details on this clonotype: An end of the junction differs from the germline gene, which may be a read error. For the CDR3, the DNA is TGCAGTGCTCGAGACAGGGGTTTCGAGACCCAGTACTTC. It specifies CSARDRGFETQYF. The chain links TRBV20-1 to TRBJ2-5, with 8 bases identical to TRBD1. CDR3 size: 13 residues. CDR1 and CDR2 from the germline V gene are DFQATT and SNEGSKA (reference sequence).

This clonotype was recorded many times. The chain couples TRBV7-8 to TRBJ2-2; 9 nucleotides line up with TRBD1. With V trimmed by 3 bases and J by 6 bases, 5 bases remained unmatched. The germline CDR1 and CDR2 sequences are SGHVS and FQNEAQ. The CDR3 extends over 15 amino acids. The CDR3 bases are TGTGCCAGCAGCTTGGGGACAGGGAGCGCCGGGGAGCTGTTTTTT. It codes for CASSLGTGSAGELFF.